These 20 T cell receptor beta chains originate from one sample sequenced in a study of PD-L1 blockade in urothelial cancer. Method: immunoSEQ multiplex PCR; TCRdb's copy keeps in-frame clones and lacks some. In the table there are roughly 100,000 clones, around 85% of which are singletons. Sequenced material: PBMCs, taken around atezolizumab (anti-PD-L1) treatment. The receptors originated from a man aged 45-65 years with urothelial cancer.

The chain couples TRBV5-6 to TRBJ1-6; D might be TRBD1 (6 bases). Germline V gives CDR1 SGHDT, CDR2 YYEEEE. This CDR3 spans 14 amino acids. The V and J ends lost 4 bases and 6 bases respectively, with 11 bases between them. DNA of the CDR3: TGTGCCAGCAGCGAGGGGGTAGGTAATTCACCCCTCCACTTT. This gives the protein CASSEGVGNSPLHF.

The rearrangement joins TRBV6-1 to TRBJ1-4; tentative D call: TRBD1 (5 bases). The V end was cut by 4 bases, the J end by 3 bases, with 6 bases between. Germline CDR1 and CDR2: MNHNS and SASEGT. CDR3 length: 13 amino acids. The CDR3 DNA follows: TGTGCCAGCAGTGGACAGCCTAATGAAAAACTGTTTTTT. Its protein product is CASSGQPNEKLFF.

Only one count was recorded for this clone. The genes are TRBV5-4 and TRBJ2-7; 13 bases are shared with TRBD2. Per the germline V gene, CDR1 is SGHNT and CDR2 is YYREEE (reference sequence). The V and J ends lost 4 bases and 6 bases, in that order; junction bases with no gene match: 13. This CDR3 has 17 residues. CDR3 coding DNA: TGTGCCAGCAGCAGGACTAGCGGGAGCTTAGATCGCGGCGAGCAGTACTTC. Translating it yields CASSRTSGSLDRGEQYF.

The rearrangement links TRBV11-2 to TRBJ2-5, with 13 nucleotides matching TRBD2. After removal of 6 bases from V and 5 bases from J, the junction contained 3 bases not matched to a gene. This CDR3 comprises 14 residues. Germline V gene data show CDR1 as SGHAT and CDR2 as FQNNGV. The CDR3 DNA reads as TGTGCCAGCAGATGGACTAGCGGGAGTGAGACCCAGTACTTC. It encodes CASRWTSGSETQYF.

This clone was seen more than once but under ten times. The chain has TRBV7-2 and TRBJ2-7; 8 bases are shared with TRBD1. Germline V gives CDR1 SGHTA, CDR2 FQGNSA. Trimming cost V 4 bases and J 3 bases; bases outside gene matches: 2. The CDR3 has 13 residues. CDR3 loop: CASSSGGYYEQYF. Written as DNA, the CDR3 is TGTGCCAGCAGCTCAGGGGGCTACTACGAGCAGTACTTC.

This chain links TRBV19 with TRBJ1-5; the D is unclear. The germline V gene has CDR1 LNHDA and CDR2 SQIVND (reference sequence). CDR3 length: 14 amino acids. V gave up 7 bases and J gave up 0 bases, with 10 bases separating them. The CDR3 spells CASTQHYSNQPQHF. CDR3 bases: TGTGCCAGTACCCAGCACTATAGCAATCAGCCCCAGCATTTT. Combining the CDR3 with reference TRBV19 and TRBJ1-5 gives the whole variable domain DGGITQSPKYLFRKEGQNVTLSCEQNLNHDAMYWYRQDPGQGLRLIYYSQIVNDFQKGDIAEGYSVSREKKESFPLTVTSAQKNPTAFYLCASTQHYSNQPQHFGDGTRLSIL.

The J gene is TRBJ2-4, the V gene TRBV19; 8 bases map to TRBD1. With 6 bases clipped from V and 1 base from J, the junction kept 2 bases outside the gene matches. CDR1 and CDR2 from the germline V gene are LNHDA and SQIVND (reference sequence). The CDR3 loop spans 14 amino acids. DNA of the CDR3: TGTGCCAGTAGAGGGGACAGGGCCAAAAACATTCAGTACTTC. Translating gives CASRGDRAKNIQYF. The variable domain in full, with the rest retrieved from reference TRBV19 and TRBJ2-4, is DGGITQSPKYLFRKEGQNVTLSCEQNLNHDAMYWYRQDPGQGLRLIYYSQIVNDFQKGDIAEGYSVSREKKESFPLTVTSAQKNPTAFYLCASRGDRAKNIQYFGAGTRLSVL.

This clone came up a few times. The chain uses TRBV2 and TRBJ1-5, with 7 bases aligning to TRBD1. The CDR3 runs to 14 residues. Germline V CDR1 and CDR2: SNHLY, FYNNEI. The J segment lost 7 bases and the V segment lost 5 bases, leaving 8 bases of the junction unmatched. This CDR3 is CASSTQTGRQPQHF. DNA of the CDR3: TGTGCCAGCAGTACCCAGACAGGGCGCCAGCCCCAGCATTTT.

The rearrangement links TRBV28 to TRBJ2-4; possible D gene TRBD2, 5 bases. The CDR3 consists of 12 residues. In germline, CDR1 is MDHEN, CDR2 SYDVKM. V gave up 7 bases and J gave up 7 bases, with 11 bases separating them. The CDR3 sequence: CASTGLRNIQYF. The CDR3 nucleotides are TGTGCCAGCACCGGACTCCGTAACATTCAGTACTTC.

J is TRBJ1-2 and V is TRBV5-1; tentatively, D is TRBD1 (6 bases). V shed 3 bases and J shed 11 bases, with 29 bases lying between them. The germline gives CDR1 SGHRS, CDR2 YFSETQ. The CDR3 totals 17 residues. The CDR3 is CASSSARTATSTFGYTF. In DNA, the CDR3 is TGCGCCAGCAGCTCCGCTAGGACAGCCACCTCTACTTTCGGGTACACCTTC.

J is TRBJ1-3 and V is TRBV6-1; D may be TRBD1 (5 bases). CDR1 is MNHNS and CDR2 is SASEGT in the germline V gene. CDR3 length: 15 amino acids. Trimming left V 8 bases short and J 0 bases short, with 14 bases between. In DNA, the CDR3 is TGTGCCAGCGACCTTGCAGGGTACTCTGGAAACACCATATATTTT. Translation gives CASDLAGYSGNTIYF.

This clone was observed once. V is TRBV6-1 and J is TRBJ2-1, with 11 bases fitting TRBD2. Germline V CDR1 and CDR2: MNHNS, SASEGT. J lost 10 bases, V lost 7 bases, and 9 bases had no gene match. The CDR3 length is 14 residues. CDR3 protein: CASNPRTSGSEQFF. Written as DNA, the CDR3 is TGTGCCAGCAATCCTAGGACTAGCGGGTCCGAGCAGTTCTTC.

This clone appeared once. The chain combines TRBV6-5 with TRBJ2-3; possible D gene TRBD2, 5 bases. In germline, CDR1 is MNHEY, CDR2 SVGAGI. The V and J ends lost 0 bases and 2 bases respectively, with 9 bases between them. CDR3 length: 15 residues. The CDR3 DNA reads as TGTGCCAGCAGTTACTCGGCTAGCTACACAGATACGCAGTATTTT. It specifies CASSYSASYTDTQYF.

The chain combines TRBV5-1 with TRBJ2-3, with 7 bases fitting TRBD2. The V and J ends lost 3 bases and 2 bases, in that order; junction bases with no gene match: 12. This CDR3 has 17 amino acids. CDR1 is SGHRS and CDR2 is YFSETQ in the germline V gene. The CDR3 DNA reads TGCGCCAGCAGCTCCAGCTTGGGGGGGACCCTCACAGATACGCAGTATTTT. It is translated as CASSSSLGGTLTDTQYF.

The chain has TRBV5-1 and TRBJ2-1, with a tentative D call TRBD2 (5 bases). Looked up from germline, CDR1 is SGHRS and CDR2 is YFSETQ. CDR3 length: 13 amino acids. Deletions cut 2 bases from V and 3 bases from J, with 6 bases between. CDR3 amino acids: CASSLADYNEQFF. The CDR3 bases are TGCGCCAGCAGCTTAGCGGACTACAATGAGCAGTTCTTC. Drawing the rest from reference TRBV5-1 and TRBJ2-1, the complete variable domain is KAGVTQTPRYLIKTRGQQVTLSCSPISGHRSVSWYQQTPGQGLQFLFEYFSETQRNKGNFPGRFSGRQFSNSRSEMNVSTLELGDSALYLCASSLADYNEQFFGPGTRLTVL.

In nucleotides, the CDR3 is TGCGCCAGCAGCTGGGTGGGCGAGAGCGGGGAGCTGTTTTTT. Translating it yields CASSWVGESGELFF. The chain uses TRBV5-1 and TRBJ2-2, with D hard to call. Germline-derived CDR1 and CDR2 are SGHRS and YFSETQ. The CDR3 spans 14 residues. Between the trimmed V and J ends, which lost 3 bases and 7 bases, there was a span of 13 bases.

The rearrangement uses TRBV19 and TRBJ2-2; D gene uncertain. CDR3 length: 15 residues. Trimming pared 2 bases from V and 1 base from J, leaving 8 bases between. Germline lookup yields CDR1 LNHDA and CDR2 SQIVND (reference sequence). CDR3 in amino acids: CASSINSVNTGELFF. CDR3 sequence (DNA): TGTGCCAGTAGTATAAATTCCGTGAACACCGGGGAGCTGTTTTTT.

The sample holds one count of this clone. CDR3 nucleotide sequence: TGTGCCAGCAGCGCGACAGGAGATTATAATTCACCCCTCCACTTT. Translated, it gives CASSATGDYNSPLHF. The chain is built from TRBV9 and TRBJ1-6; tentatively, D is TRBD1 (6 bases). The CDR3 covers 15 residues. The ends were cut back, 3 bases at V and 4 bases at J, with 11 bases in the middle. Germline-derived CDR1 and CDR2 are SGDLS and YYNGEE.

This clone is labeled medium-sized (0.01 to 0.1%). The chain uses TRBV7-3 and TRBJ2-7; D is ambiguous. CDR1 and CDR2 (germline): SGHTA, FQGTGA. Trimming left V 0 bases short and J 0 bases short, with 6 bases between. The CDR3 is 14 residues long. The DNA of the CDR3 is TGTGCCAGCAGCTTAACGGCCAGCTCCTACGAGCAGTACTTC. This gives the protein CASSLTASSYEQYF.

This clone is a singleton in its sample. The rearrangement uses TRBV14 and TRBJ2-1; the match to TRBD2 covers 8 bases. The CDR3 is made up of 16 amino acids. The ends lost 4 bases at V and 7 bases at J; junction bases unmatched: 12. CDR1 and CDR2 (germline): SGHDN, FVKESK. The CDR3 spells CASSLKFSGSVNEQFF. The CDR3 DNA reads as TGTGCCAGCAGCCTAAAATTCAGCGGGAGCGTAAATGAGCAGTTCTTC.